These 31 T cell receptor beta chains share one sample of origin, sequenced in a study of blood T cell repertoires in COVID-19. Sequenced by immunoSEQ multiplex PCR; TCRdb stores in-frame clones only, minus some. The sample records around 70,000 clones, approximately 82% being singletons. Material: peripheral blood. The source of these receptors is a man aged 55 to 70 with acute or convalescent COVID-19.

V gene TRBV18 combines with J gene TRBJ2-2; TRBD1 matches at 8 bases. The germline gives CDR1 KGHSH, CDR2 LQKENI. V trimming: 2 bases; J trimming: 4 bases; junction bases outside the gene matches: 3. The CDR3 covers 15 residues. The CDR3 DNA reads as TGTGCCAGCTCACCAGACAGGGGTAGCACCGGGGAGCTGTTTTTT. Its translation: CASSPDRGSTGELFF.

V gene TRBV7-2 combines with J gene TRBJ1-5; 9 nucleotides agree with TRBD1. V trimming: 5 bases; J trimming: 6 bases; junction bases outside the gene matches: 8. There are 15 residues in the CDR3. Germline V gene sequence: CDR1 SGHTA, CDR2 FQGNSA. The CDR3 DNA reads as TGTGCCAGCAGCCGTCCGGGACAGGGTAGTCAGCCCCAGCATTTT. Amino acid sequence: CASSRPGQGSQPQHF.

The chain uses TRBV6-5 and TRBJ2-5; 8 nucleotides align to TRBD2. This CDR3 spans 14 amino acids. Trimming removed 6 bases from V and 4 bases from J; junction bases left unmatched: 7. Germline CDR1 is MNHEY and CDR2 is SVGAGI. The chain's CDR3 is CASRTKAGAETQYF. DNA for the CDR3: TGTGCCAGCAGAACTAAAGCGGGGGCAGAGACCCAGTACTTC.

V gene TRBV29-1 combines with J gene TRBJ1-2, with a tentative D call TRBD1 (5 bases). Germline V gene data show CDR1 as SQVTM and CDR2 as ANQGSEA. CDR3 length: 13 residues. Trimming took off 6 bases at V and 2 bases at J, with 13 bases between the two ends. DNA of the CDR3: TGCAGCGTCGGTTTAGGGGCCAACTATGGCTACACCTTC. The encoded protein is CSVGLGANYGYTF.

The chain links TRBV6-2 or TRBV6-3 to TRBJ2-7, with a possible D match to TRBD2 (6 bases). Trimming left V 2 bases short and J 4 bases short, with 15 bases between. Germline V lookup: CDR1 MNHEY, CDR2 SVGEGT. The CDR3 has 15 amino acids. The DNA for the CDR3 is TGTGCCAGCAGTTACCCACTGGGCGGGGAATACGAGCAGTACTTC. Its translation: CASSYPLGGEYEQYF.

This chain joins TRBV5-1 and TRBJ1-6; TRBD1 aligns across 7 bases. Germline loops: CDR1 SGHRS, CDR2 YFSETQ. CDR3 length: 15 amino acids. Trimming cost V 4 bases and J 6 bases; bases outside gene matches: 7. CDR3 sequence: CASSNGQARNSPLHF. The CDR3 DNA follows: TGCGCCAGCAGCAACGGACAGGCCCGTAATTCACCCCTCCACTTT.

This rearrangement joins TRBV7-9 to TRBJ2-5; no clear D gene. V was shortened by 5 bases and J by 2 bases, with 15 bases between the two germline ends. The CDR3 loop spans 15 amino acids. CDR1 is SEHNR, CDR2 FQNEAQ, per germline (reference sequence). Here the CDR3 reads CASSPFQSTQETQYF. As DNA, the CDR3 is TGTGCCAGCAGCCCATTCCAATCGACACAAGAGACCCAGTACTTC.

J is TRBJ2-1 and V is TRBV10-3; 12 bases agree with TRBD2. The ends lost 6 bases at V and 4 bases at J; junction bases unmatched: 7. The CDR3 has 16 residues. In germline, CDR1 is ENHRY, CDR2 SYGVKD. The CDR3 nucleotides are TGTGCCATCAGCCGGACTAGCGGGGTGCCTTACAATGAGCAGTTCTTC. Translating gives CAISRTSGVPYNEQFF.

The J gene is TRBJ2-2, the V gene TRBV2; D gene ambiguous. This CDR3 has 11 residues. Germline V gives CDR1 SNHLY, CDR2 FYNNEI. The V and J ends lost 10 bases and 9 bases respectively, with 12 bases between them. Written as DNA, the CDR3 is TGTGCCAACCTCCTAGGCCGGGAGCTGTTTTTT. Encoded protein: CANLLGRELFF.

The rearrangement joins TRBV19 to TRBJ1-2, with 7 positions matching TRBD1. The CDR3 has 14 amino acids. CDR1 is LNHDA and CDR2 is SQIVND in the germline V gene (reference sequence). V shed 5 bases and J 4 bases; nucleotides not matched to a gene: 7. For the CDR3, the DNA is TGTGCCAGTAGTTCCACGACAGGGCCCTATGGCTACACCTTC. Translated: CASSSTTGPYGYTF.

The chain has TRBV5-4 and TRBJ1-6; 9 bases line up with TRBD1. Germline V gives CDR1 SGHNT, CDR2 YYREEE (reference sequence). V lost 0 bases and J lost 6; bases outside the gene matches: 7. The CDR3 is made up of 17 amino acids. The chain's CDR3 is CASSLDPGTGSNSPLHF. The CDR3 region has the DNA TGTGCCAGCAGCTTGGACCCCGGGACAGGGAGTAATTCACCCCTCCACTTT.

CDR3 bases: TGCAGCGTGGAGACAGGGGTGAGGACTGAAGCTTTCTTT. As protein: CSVETGVRTEAFF. The chain employs TRBV29-1 and TRBJ1-1; TRBD1 matches at 8 bases. The CDR3 is 13 amino acids. Germline loops: CDR1 SQVTM, CDR2 ANQGSEA. After removal of 6 bases from V and 5 bases from J, the junction contained 8 bases not matched to a gene.

This clone came up a few times. The V gene is TRBV5-6, the J gene TRBJ1-2; a weak D match, TRBD1 (6 bases). V gave up 2 bases and J gave up 0 bases, with 23 bases separating them. The CDR3 loop spans 19 amino acids. The V gene's germline CDR1 is SGHDT and CDR2 YYEEEE. The CDR3 loop is CASSFLGRTERAANYGYTF. The CDR3 bases are TGTGCCAGCAGCTTTCTGGGTCGGACAGAAAGAGCTGCTAACTATGGCTACACCTTC.

The rearrangement links TRBV9 to TRBJ2-3; D might be TRBD1 (6 bases). Germline V gene sequence: CDR1 SGDLS, CDR2 YYNGEE. The V end was cut by 2 bases, the J end by 12 bases, with 13 bases between. CDR3 size: 12 residues. For the CDR3, the DNA is TGTGCCAGCAGCGTGGGACACCCACCCCAGTATTTT. Translation gives CASSVGHPPQYF.

This clone turned up a few times. V and J are TRBV4-1 and TRBJ1-3; D unclear. CDR3 length: 15 residues. With 0 bases removed from V and 0 bases from J, the gap between germline ends came to 6 bases. CDR1 is MGHRA and CDR2 is YSYEKL in the germline V gene. The CDR3 sequence is CASSQDRNSGNTIYF. CDR3 nucleotides: TGCGCCAGCAGCCAAGACAGAAACTCTGGAAACACCATATATTTT.

The chain joins TRBV7-6 to TRBJ2-2, with TRBD1 identical over 10 bases. The CDR3 extends over 16 amino acids. With 3 bases clipped from V and 4 bases from J, the junction kept 5 bases outside the gene matches. The germline V gene has CDR1 SGHVS and CDR2 FNYEAQ. CDR3: CASSFQTGGTTGELFF. CDR3 sequence (DNA): TGTGCCAGCAGCTTTCAGACAGGGGGCACCACCGGGGAGCTGTTTTTT.

The rearrangement uses TRBV6-5 and TRBJ1-1, with a weak D call TRBD1 (6 bases). Looked up from germline, CDR1 is MNHEY and CDR2 is SVGAGI. V was clipped by 2 bases and J by 1 base, with 14 bases between them. There are 16 residues in the CDR3. CDR3 coding DNA: TGTGCCAGCAGTTACACCTTTAGGGGGGGGAACACTGAAGCTTTCTTT. It translates to CASSYTFRGGNTEAFF.

V is TRBV2 and J is TRBJ1-6; D perhaps matches TRBD1 (5 bases). Germline CDR1 and CDR2: SNHLY and FYNNEI. V lost 2 bases to trimming and J lost 4 bases, with 12 bases between them. This CDR3 spans 16 amino acids. The CDR3 here is CASSEFFGGYNSPLHF. The CDR3 DNA follows: TGTGCCAGCAGTGAATTTTTTGGGGGGTATAATTCACCCCTCCACTTT.

V gene TRBV30 combines with J gene TRBJ2-2; D perhaps matches TRBD1 (5 bases). Trimming removed 5 bases at V and 6 bases at J, with 16 bases between. Germline CDR1 and CDR2: GTSNPN and SVGIG (reference sequence). This CDR3 contains 14 residues. The CDR3 region is CAWQLQGYPGELFF. CDR3 DNA: TGTGCCTGGCAACTTCAGGGTTATCCCGGGGAGCTGTTTTTT.

This rearrangement joins TRBV13 to TRBJ2-7; weak D call: TRBD2 (6 bases). CDR1 PRHDT and CDR2 FYEKMQ come from the germline V gene (reference sequence). V dropped 0 bases and J dropped 6 bases, with 15 bases sitting between them. The CDR3 sequence is 15 residues long. CDR3 DNA sequence: TGTGCCAGCAGCTTAGGCTTGCGGGGTAGTGTCGAGCAGTACTTC. This sequence encodes CASSLGLRGSVEQYF. Variable domain in full (rest from reference TRBV13 and TRBJ2-7): AAGVIQSPRHLIKEKRETATLKCYPIPRHDTVYWYQQGPGQDPQFLISFYEKMQSDKGSIPDRFSAQQFSDYHSELNMSSLELGDSALYFCASSLGLRGSVEQYFGPGTRLTVT.

The chain links TRBV20-1 to TRBJ1-3, with unresolved D. This CDR3 has 11 amino acids. In germline, CDR1 is DFQATT, CDR2 SNEGSKA (reference sequence). Trimming removed 6 bases at V and 4 bases at J, with 7 bases between. The CDR3, as DNA: TGCAGTGCCCCGTTAGGAAACACCATATATTTT. Translation gives CSAPLGNTIYF.

V and J are TRBV10-3 and TRBJ2-1, with 7 bases fitting TRBD2. With 0 bases clipped from V and 5 bases from J, the junction kept 7 bases outside the gene matches. The CDR3 is 16 amino acids. The germline gives CDR1 ENHRY, CDR2 SYGVKD. DNA of the CDR3: TGTGCCATCAGTGAGTCGGCCCTAGCGGACCACAATGAGCAGTTCTTC. Protein: CAISESALADHNEQFF.

The chain joins TRBV6-5 to TRBJ1-1, with TRBD1 identical over 9 bases. The V gene end was trimmed by 5 bases and the J gene end by 3 bases; junction bases not matched to a gene: 7. CDR3 length: 15 amino acids. Germline lookup yields CDR1 MNHEY and CDR2 SVGAGI. For the CDR3, the DNA is TGTGCCAGCAGTAACCGACAGGGGGGCCACACTGAAGCTTTCTTT. Translation gives CASSNRQGGHTEAFF.

This clone has a single count. The V and J genes are TRBV27 and TRBJ1-5, with TRBD1 matching over 9 bases. V trimming: 6 bases; J trimming: 2 bases; junction bases outside the gene matches: 5. The CDR3 extends over 15 amino acids. Germline loops: CDR1 MNHEY, CDR2 SMNVEV (reference sequence). The CDR3 spells CASRKQGAGNQPQHF. The CDR3, as DNA: TGTGCCAGCAGGAAACAGGGGGCGGGCAATCAGCCCCAGCATTTT.

J is TRBJ1-2 and V is TRBV30, with a tentative D call TRBD1 (6 bases). Germline CDR1 reads GTSNPN; CDR2 reads SVGIG (reference sequence). This CDR3 is built from 13 residues. V lost 2 bases and J 7 bases, leaving 14 bases between the germline ends. Here the CDR3 DNA reads TGTGCCTGGAGTAGATCCGGACAGATTGGCTACACCTTC. Translating gives CAWSRSGQIGYTF.

The rearrangement uses TRBV6-2 or TRBV6-3 and TRBJ2-7, with D perhaps matching TRBD1 (5 bases). The V end lost 4 bases, the J end lost 8 bases, and 9 bases lay between the germline ends. Germline CDR1 reads MNHEY; CDR2 reads SVGEGT. The length of the CDR3 is 11 residues. CDR3 DNA: TGTGCCAGCAGTTCCAGACAGCAGCAGTACTTC. This translates into CASSSRQQQYF.

The chain joins TRBV11-2 to TRBJ2-5, with TRBD1 identical over 8 bases. The ends lost 4 bases at V and 4 bases at J; junction bases unmatched: 8. Germline V gives CDR1 SGHAT, CDR2 FQNNGV. The CDR3 is 15 amino acids. CDR3 in amino acids: CASSSRTGWSETQYF. DNA of the CDR3: TGTGCCAGCAGCTCGAGGACAGGGTGGTCAGAGACCCAGTACTTC.

This rearrangement joins TRBV5-5 to TRBJ1-3; the D gene is possibly TRBD1 (5 bases). The germline V gene encodes CDR1 SGHKS and CDR2 YYEKEE (reference sequence). This CDR3 is 16 amino acids long. V lost 3 bases and J lost 2, with 15 bases in between. DNA for the CDR3: TGTGCCAGCAGCTCTAAACTGGCGGGGGCTGGAAACACCATATATTTT. Its translation is CASSSKLAGAGNTIYF.

The rearrangement uses TRBV4-3 and TRBJ1-2, with TRBD1 matching over 12 bases. V dropped 4 bases and J dropped 8; count of bases not matched to a gene: 8. The CDR3 runs to 15 residues. Per the germline V gene, CDR1 is LGHNA and CDR2 is YSLEER. The CDR3 reads CASSPQGQGARGYTF. The CDR3 DNA is TGCGCCAGCAGCCCCCAGGGACAGGGGGCAAGAGGCTACACCTTC.

This chain connects TRBV7-2 to TRBJ1-2; maybe TRBD1 (6 bases). The CDR3 consists of 14 residues. V was cut by 5 bases and J by 10 bases, with 20 bases left in between. In germline, CDR1 is SGHTA, CDR2 FQGNSA. The CDR3 spells CASSPSTGSLYYTF. Written as DNA, the CDR3 is TGTGCCAGCAGCCCCTCAACAGGGTCGTTATACTACACCTTC.

This clone was seen a few times. This chain links TRBV19 with TRBJ1-5; TRBD1 is a possible D gene (6 bases). Germline assignment: CDR1 LNHDA and CDR2 SQIVND (reference sequence). CDR3 length: 14 amino acids. V lost 4 bases to trimming and J lost 2 bases, with 9 bases between them. The CDR3 is CASSNNRGNQPQHF. The CDR3 coding sequence is TGTGCCAGTAGTAATAACAGGGGCAATCAGCCCCAGCATTTT. Looking up the rest from reference TRBV19 and TRBJ1-5 gives the full variable domain: DGGITQSPKYLFRKEGQNVTLSCEQNLNHDAMYWYRQDPGQGLRLIYYSQIVNDFQKGDIAEGYSVSREKKESFPLTVTSAQKNPTAFYLCASSNNRGNQPQHFGDGTRLSIL.